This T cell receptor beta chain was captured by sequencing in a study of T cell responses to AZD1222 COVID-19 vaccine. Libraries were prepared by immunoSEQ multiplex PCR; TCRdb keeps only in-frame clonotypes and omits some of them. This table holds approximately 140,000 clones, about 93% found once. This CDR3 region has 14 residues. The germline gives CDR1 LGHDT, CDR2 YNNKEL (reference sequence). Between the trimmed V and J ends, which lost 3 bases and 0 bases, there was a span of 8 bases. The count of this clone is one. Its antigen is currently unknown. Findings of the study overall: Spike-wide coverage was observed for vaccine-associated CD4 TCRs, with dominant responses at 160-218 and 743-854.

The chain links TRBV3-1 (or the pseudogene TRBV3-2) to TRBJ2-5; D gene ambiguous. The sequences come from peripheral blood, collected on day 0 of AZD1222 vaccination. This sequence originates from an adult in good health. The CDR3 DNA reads TGTGCCAGCAGCCAGGCCAGTGACCAAGAGACCCAGTACTTC. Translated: CASSQASDQETQYF.